The 13 T cell receptor beta chains in this list originate from one sample, sequenced in a study of yellow fever vaccine responses in identical twins. TCRdb used MiXCR to reprocess the RT-PCR reads, holding one entry per CDR3 protein. The data show about 23,000 distinct CDR3 sequences, with under 80% seen just once and 4.8% held by the top ten. The sequencing here drew on T cells from blood (PBMCs), unsorted or a sorted subset (not recorded which), taken before or after yellow fever vaccination (not recorded which). The origin of the receptors is a woman between 18 and 29 years old who received the yellow fever vaccine.

This chain joins TRBV10-1 and TRBJ2-1; 7 bases fit TRBD1. The trim removed 4 bases at V and 6 bases at J, leaving 9 bases unmatched. Germline V gives CDR1 WNHNN, CDR2 SYGVQD (reference sequence). The CDR3 has 15 residues. CDR3 coding DNA: TGCGCCAGCAGTGGACGAGACAGGGAAGGCAATGAGCAGTTCTTC. Protein: CASSGRDREGNEQFF.

This clonotype showed up just a few times. This chain uses TRBV5-1 with TRBJ2-1; D could derive from TRBD1 or TRBD2 (5 bases each). The CDR3 contains 15 residues. V was trimmed by 9 bases and J by 5 bases, leaving 21 bases between them. Germline V gene data show CDR1 as SGHRS and CDR2 as YFSETQ. CDR3 sequence reads: CATSLGVGGNNEQFF. Written as DNA, the CDR3 is TGCGCCACGTCCCTGGGGGTAGGAGGAAACAATGAGCAGTTCTTC.

V is TRBV19 and J is TRBJ2-1; D is unclear. Germline CDR1 reads LNHDA; CDR2 reads SQIVND (reference sequence). The V end lost 6 bases, the J end lost 5 bases, and 11 bases lay between the germline ends. The CDR3 sequence is 13 residues long. CDR3 loop: CASRRIQHNEQFF. The CDR3 DNA follows: TGTGCCAGTAGGAGGATCCAACACAATGAGCAGTTCTTC.

The chain joins TRBV18 to TRBJ2-1, with D perhaps TRBD2 (5 bases). V lost 3 bases and J lost 6, with 15 bases in between. The germline CDR1 and CDR2 sequences are KGHSH and LQKENI. CDR3 size: 15 residues. The CDR3 nucleotides read TGTGCCAGCTCACCTCTCAGCGGTTTATCCAATGAGCAGTTCTTC. Its protein is CASSPLSGLSNEQFF. The entire variable domain, with the rest obtained from reference TRBV18 and TRBJ2-1, is as follows: NAGVMQNPRHLVRRRGQEARLRCSPMKGHSHVYWYRQLPEEGLKFMVYLQKENIIDESGMPKERFSAEFPKEGPSILRIQQVVRGDSAAYFCASSPLSGLSNEQFFGPGTRLTVL.

The CDR3: CAISERDANTGELFF. The CDR3 bases are TGTGCCATCAGTGAACGGGACGCCAACACCGGGGAGCTGTTTTTT. The genes are TRBV10-3 and TRBJ2-2, with D possibly being TRBD1 or TRBD2 (5 bases each). This CDR3 spans 15 amino acids. Germline lookup yields CDR1 ENHRY and CDR2 SYGVKD. V lost 3 bases and J lost 2, with 10 bases in between.

The chain carries TRBV7-9 and TRBJ2-5, with TRBD2 matching 7 bases. V shed 7 bases, J shed 2 bases, and the junction held 7 bases outside the gene matches. The CDR3 sequence is 14 residues long. CDR1 is SEHNR and CDR2 is FQNEAQ in the germline V gene (reference sequence). The CDR3 DNA is TGTGCCAGCATTGGCGGGGGACCACAAGAGACCCAGTACTTC. This codes for CASIGGGPQETQYF.

The V and J genes are TRBV5-1 and TRBJ2-7; the D call may be TRBD1 or TRBD2 (5 bases each). The CDR3 contains 15 residues. Germline V gives CDR1 SGHRS, CDR2 YFSETQ. Trimming cost V 1 base and J 7 bases, with 18 bases left between them. The CDR3 DNA follows: TGCGCCAGCAGCTTGACTTCGGGGCTCGCCGGGGAGCAGTACTTC. Translation: CASSLTSGLAGEQYF.

This chain uses TRBV7-3 with TRBJ1-1, with D unclear. The CDR3 length is 14 residues. CDR1 is SGHTA, CDR2 FQGTGA, per germline. Trimming removed 3 bases from V and 2 bases from J, with 10 bases in between. The CDR3 is CASSLLGGNTEAFF. As DNA, the CDR3 is TGTGCCAGCAGCTTGTTAGGAGGAAACACTGAAGCTTTCTTT.

The chain employs TRBV19 and TRBJ1-1; D is unresolved. Trimming cost V 6 bases and J 1 base, with 12 bases left between them. CDR1 and CDR2 (germline): LNHDA, SQIVND (reference sequence). The CDR3 has 14 residues. The CDR3: CASSLIGRNTEAFF. The CDR3 DNA is TGTGCCAGTAGCCTAATAGGAAGGAACACTGAAGCTTTCTTT.

V and J are TRBV18 and TRBJ2-1; D gene uncertain. CDR1 KGHSH and CDR2 LQKENI come from the germline V gene. The CDR3 has 18 amino acids. The germline V and J ends were trimmed by 1 base and 4 bases, with 20 bases remaining between them. CDR3 bases: TGTGCCAGCTCACCACGAATAACACCCGGTAACCCTTACAATGAGCAGTTCTTC. As protein: CASSPRITPGNPYNEQFF.

This chain joins TRBV4-3 and TRBJ2-7, with D perhaps matching TRBD2 (7 bases). There are 18 residues in the CDR3. V was trimmed by 1 base and J by 3 bases, leaving 22 bases between them. Germline-derived CDR1 and CDR2 are LGHNA and YSLEER. CDR3 sequence reads: CASSQAPRGGGSFYEQYF. Here the CDR3 DNA reads TGCGCCAGCAGCCAAGCGCCTAGGGGGGGCGGGAGTTTCTACGAGCAGTACTTC.

V gene TRBV19 combines with J gene TRBJ2-1; D not certain. This CDR3 is built from 17 residues. The V gene lost 2 bases and the J gene lost 3 bases, with 17 bases spanning the gap. The germline CDR1 and CDR2 sequences are LNHDA and SQIVND (reference sequence). The CDR3 here is CASSITRLNLDYNEQFF. The CDR3 DNA is TGTGCCAGTAGTATAACCCGGCTAAACCTCGACTACAATGAGCAGTTCTTC.

This clonotype was seen once. V gene TRBV2 combines with J gene TRBJ2-1; no clear D. This CDR3 contains 16 residues. V shed 0 bases and J shed 8 bases, with 17 bases lying between them. Germline V gene lookup returns CDR1 SNHLY and CDR2 FYNNEI. The CDR3, as DNA: TGTGCCAGCAGTGAAGCTACCCGGGTTAATTTCGATGAGCAGTTCTTC. Protein sequence: CASSEATRVNFDEQFF.